This is a list of T cell receptor beta chains from one sample in a study of early T cells in non-severe SARS-CoV-2 infection. MiXCR was run by TCRdb on the 5' RACE reads, yielding one entry per CDR3 protein. In the table there are some 70,000 distinct CDR3 sequences, 9% to 15% of which are singletons. The material sequenced was whole blood. These receptor sequences come from an adult who was a healthcare worker with PCR-confirmed SARS-CoV-2 infection or an uninfected control (not recorded which). CDR3s include the opening cysteine and the closing phenylalanine or tryptophan. The order of the fields is CDR3 protein, V gene, J gene, D gene. The D gene is left open where the match is weak.

CDR3aa: CASSSTTSTDTQYF
v_gene: TRBV7-3
j_gene: TRBJ2-3
d_gene: .

CDR3aa: CASSLGLSGRSEQFF
v_gene: TRBV7-9
j_gene: TRBJ2-1
d_gene: TRBD2

CDR3aa: CASSSRGESQHF
v_gene: TRBV7-9
j_gene: TRBJ1-5
d_gene: .

CDR3aa: CSVRLAGGRNEQFF
v_gene: TRBV29-1
j_gene: TRBJ2-1
d_gene: TRBD2

CDR3aa: CASSQDTDNQPQHF
v_gene: TRBV6-4
j_gene: TRBJ1-5
d_gene: .

CDR3aa: CASRIQGSGTEAFF
v_gene: TRBV28
j_gene: TRBJ1-1
d_gene: .

CDR3aa: CASSIGRDRDQPQHF
v_gene: TRBV19
j_gene: TRBJ1-5
d_gene: TRBD1

CDR3aa: CASSLAGQDTEQYF
v_gene: TRBV7-6
j_gene: TRBJ2-7
d_gene: TRBD1

CDR3aa: CASSFERDVPWEQYF
v_gene: TRBV28
j_gene: TRBJ2-7
d_gene: TRBD2

CDR3aa: CATSREHLDKNIQYF
v_gene: TRBV15
j_gene: TRBJ2-4
d_gene: .

CDR3aa: CASSPSGRLDIQYF
v_gene: TRBV7-2
j_gene: TRBJ2-4
d_gene: TRBD2

CDR3aa: CASSRAMGTTGELFF
v_gene: TRBV19
j_gene: TRBJ2-2
d_gene: .

CDR3aa: CSGTGGRNTEAFF
v_gene: TRBV29-1
j_gene: TRBJ1-1
d_gene: .

CDR3aa: CASSPEIAGGPNTQFF
v_gene: TRBV7-8
j_gene: TRBJ2-3
d_gene: TRBD2

CDR3aa: CASSLEADNYGYTF
v_gene: TRBV5-1
j_gene: TRBJ1-2
d_gene: .

CDR3aa: CASGGFATEAFF
v_gene: TRBV2
j_gene: TRBJ1-1
d_gene: .

CDR3aa: CASSLSGTNEKLFF
v_gene: TRBV7-9
j_gene: TRBJ1-4
d_gene: .

CDR3aa: CSATGGAEDYGYTF
v_gene: TRBV29-1
j_gene: TRBJ1-2
d_gene: .

CDR3aa: CATSDSGGANQYF
v_gene: TRBV24-1
j_gene: TRBJ2-5
d_gene: .

CDR3aa: CASSPTTSGGTDTQYF
v_gene: TRBV18
j_gene: TRBJ2-3
d_gene: TRBD2

CDR3aa: CSAPGPGDLKQFF
v_gene: TRBV20-1
j_gene: TRBJ2-1
d_gene: .

CDR3aa: CSASEILAGGPYEQYF
v_gene: TRBV20-1
j_gene: TRBJ2-7
d_gene: TRBD2

CDR3aa: CASSPGLASSTDTQYF
v_gene: TRBV13
j_gene: TRBJ2-3
d_gene: TRBD2

CDR3aa: CASSTDGGRAAELFF
v_gene: TRBV11-2
j_gene: TRBJ2-2
d_gene: TRBD2

CDR3aa: CASSSSVGSPQHF
v_gene: TRBV12-3/TRBV12-4
j_gene: TRBJ1-5
d_gene: .